This TCR beta chain was captured in a study of spatial heterogeneity in lung cancer. The wider study: Patients with untreated early-stage non-small cell lung cancer, numbering 72, were the donors. When available, follow-up PBMC samples taken a median of around 25 months after resection were sequenced. Study observations and caveats: More often at tumor resection than at routine follow-up, ubiquitous expanded tumor TCRs were detected in the blood.

Germline V gene lookup returns CDR1 SQVTM and CDR2 ANQGSEA. V shed 6 bases, J shed 0 bases, and the junction held 10 bases outside the gene matches. The CDR3 runs 15 residues. In the library, each TCR cDNA molecule bore its own unique molecular identifier. TCRdb reprocessed the 5' RACE reads via MiXCR and lists one record per CDR3 protein. This repertoire shows about 52,000 distinct CDR3 sequences, roughly 7.4% found once; its top ten account for approximately 40%. This clonotype was recorded many times. Its matching antigen is unknown. Regarding time point: blood at routine non-recurrence follow-up after resection. From tumor, nontumor lung or frozen PBMC, whole RNA was taken unsorted for sequencing.

J is TRBJ1-2 and V is TRBV29-1; 7 nucleotides line up with TRBD1. This clonotype was sampled from a female donor with early-stage non-small cell lung cancer. The sample here was PBMCs, taken at follow-up. The CDR3 spells CSVGPTGKPNYGYTF. The CDR3 DNA follows: TGCAGCGTCGGACCGACAGGGAAACCTAACTATGGCTACACCTTC.